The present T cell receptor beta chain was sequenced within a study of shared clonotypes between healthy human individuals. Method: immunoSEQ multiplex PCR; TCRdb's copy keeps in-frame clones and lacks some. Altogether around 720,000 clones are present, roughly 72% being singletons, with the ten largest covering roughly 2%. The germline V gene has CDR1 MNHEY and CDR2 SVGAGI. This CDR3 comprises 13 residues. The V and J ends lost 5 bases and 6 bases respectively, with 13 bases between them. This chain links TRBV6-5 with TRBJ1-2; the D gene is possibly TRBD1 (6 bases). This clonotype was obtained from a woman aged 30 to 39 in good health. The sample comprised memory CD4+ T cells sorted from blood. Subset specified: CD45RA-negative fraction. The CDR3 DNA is TGTGCCAGCAGTCAACAGGGATTTCATGGCTACACCTTC. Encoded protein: CASSQQGFHGYTF.